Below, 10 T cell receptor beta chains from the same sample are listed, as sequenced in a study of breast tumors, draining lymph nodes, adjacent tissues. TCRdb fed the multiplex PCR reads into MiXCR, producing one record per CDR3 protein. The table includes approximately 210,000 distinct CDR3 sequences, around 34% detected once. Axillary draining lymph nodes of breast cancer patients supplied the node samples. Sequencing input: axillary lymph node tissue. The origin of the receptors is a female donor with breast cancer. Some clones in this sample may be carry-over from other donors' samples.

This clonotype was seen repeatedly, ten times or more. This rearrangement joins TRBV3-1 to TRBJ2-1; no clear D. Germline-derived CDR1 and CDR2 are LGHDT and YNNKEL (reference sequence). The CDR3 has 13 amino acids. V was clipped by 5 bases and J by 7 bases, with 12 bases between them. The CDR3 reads CASSSRPWNEQFF. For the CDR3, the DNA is TGTGCCAGCAGCTCGAGACCATGGAATGAGCAGTTCTTC.

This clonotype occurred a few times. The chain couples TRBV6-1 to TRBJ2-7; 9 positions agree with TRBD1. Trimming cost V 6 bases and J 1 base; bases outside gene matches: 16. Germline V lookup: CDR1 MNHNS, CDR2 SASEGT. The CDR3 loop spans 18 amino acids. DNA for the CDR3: TGTGCCAGCAGATACAGGGGGCGCGGGTCTAGCGAATCCTACGAGCAGTACTTC. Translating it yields CASRYRGRGSSESYEQYF.

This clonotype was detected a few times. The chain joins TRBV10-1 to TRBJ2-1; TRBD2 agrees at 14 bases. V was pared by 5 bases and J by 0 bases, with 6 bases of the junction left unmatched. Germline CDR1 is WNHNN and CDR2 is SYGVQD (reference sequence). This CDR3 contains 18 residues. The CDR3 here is CASSQGLAGDPSYNEQFF. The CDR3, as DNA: TGCGCCAGCAGTCAGGGACTAGCGGGGGATCCCTCCTACAATGAGCAGTTCTTC.

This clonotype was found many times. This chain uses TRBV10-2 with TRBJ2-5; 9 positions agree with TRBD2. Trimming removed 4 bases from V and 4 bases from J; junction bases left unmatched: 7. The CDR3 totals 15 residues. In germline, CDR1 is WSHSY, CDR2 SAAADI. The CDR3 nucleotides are TGCGCCAGCAGTGGCGGTAGCGGGAGCCCAGAGACCCAGTACTTC. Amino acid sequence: CASSGGSGSPETQYF.

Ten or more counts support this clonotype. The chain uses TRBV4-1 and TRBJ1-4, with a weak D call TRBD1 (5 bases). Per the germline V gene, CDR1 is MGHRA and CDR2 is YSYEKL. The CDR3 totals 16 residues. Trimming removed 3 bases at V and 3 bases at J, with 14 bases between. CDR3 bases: TGCGCCAGCAGCCAGGCCAGGGTCCCAGCTAATGAAAAACTGTTTTTT. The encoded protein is CASSQARVPANEKLFF.

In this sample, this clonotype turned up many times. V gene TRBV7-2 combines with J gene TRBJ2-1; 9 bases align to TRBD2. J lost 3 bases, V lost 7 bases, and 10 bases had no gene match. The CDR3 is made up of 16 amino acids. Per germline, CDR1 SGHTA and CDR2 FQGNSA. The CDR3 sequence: CASTLFLTSGYNEQFF. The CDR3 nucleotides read TGTGCCAGCACCCTCTTCCTGACTAGCGGCTACAATGAGCAGTTCTTC. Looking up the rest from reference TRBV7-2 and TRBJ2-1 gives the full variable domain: GAGVSQSPSNKVTEKGKDVELRCDPISGHTALYWYRQSLGQGLEFLIYFQGNSAPDKSGLPSDRFSAERTGGSVSTLTIQRTQQEDSAVYLCASTLFLTSGYNEQFFGPGTRLTVL.

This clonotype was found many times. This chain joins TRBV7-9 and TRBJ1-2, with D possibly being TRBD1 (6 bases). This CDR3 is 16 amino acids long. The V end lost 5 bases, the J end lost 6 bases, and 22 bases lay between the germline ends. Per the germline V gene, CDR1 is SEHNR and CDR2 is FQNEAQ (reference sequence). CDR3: CASSRRAGSGADGYTF. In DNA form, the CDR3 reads TGTGCCAGCAGCCGTCGCGCCGGTTCGGGGGCCGATGGCTACACCTTC.

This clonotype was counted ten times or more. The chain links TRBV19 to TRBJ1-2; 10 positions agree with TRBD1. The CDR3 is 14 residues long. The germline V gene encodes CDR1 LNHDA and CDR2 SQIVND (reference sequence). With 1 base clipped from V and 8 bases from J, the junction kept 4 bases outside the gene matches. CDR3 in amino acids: CASSIVGQGVGYTF. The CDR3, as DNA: TGTGCCAGTAGTATAGTTGGACAGGGGGTAGGCTACACCTTC.

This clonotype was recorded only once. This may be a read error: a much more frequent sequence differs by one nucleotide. CDR3 region: CASSLGVGGDTDTQYF. The DNA for the CDR3 is TGCGCCAGCAGCCTAGGGGTCGGAGGAGACACAGATACGCAGTATTTT. This chain links TRBV7-3 with TRBJ2-3; D tentatively reads TRBD1 or TRBD2 (5 bases each). Germline assignment: CDR1 SGHTA and CDR2 FQGTGA. The CDR3 consists of 16 residues.

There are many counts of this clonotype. The DNA of the CDR3 is TGTGCCAGCAGCCTGGGACTAGCGGGGGGGCCCACAGATACGCAGTATTTT. Encoded protein: CASSLGLAGGPTDTQYF. This rearrangement joins TRBV9 to TRBJ2-3; 16 nucleotides agree with TRBD2. The J segment lost 2 bases and the V segment lost 4 bases, leaving 4 bases of the junction unmatched. CDR3 length: 17 residues. Looked up from germline, CDR1 is SGDLS and CDR2 is YYNGEE.